A selection of T cell receptor beta chains follows, all from one sample in a study of T cell responses to AZD1222 COVID-19 vaccine. Libraries were prepared by immunoSEQ multiplex PCR; TCRdb keeps only in-frame clonotypes and omits some of them. Of fewer than 200,000 clones in the sample, just over 90% are singletons; the top ten hold 4.4%. Here the sequenced sample was peripheral blood, taken on day 0 of MenACWY control vaccination. Every receptor here comes from an adult in good health. CDR3s include the opening cysteine and the closing phenylalanine or tryptophan. The order of the fields is D gene, J gene, V gene, clone size, CDR3 DNA, CDR3 protein. The D gene is left open where the match is weak. The size entry is marked missing in some rows and otherwise reads once, few, many or a size class.

>-|TRBJ2-7|TRBV29-1|-
TGCAGCGTTGCGACAGGCCCCTACGAGCAGTACTTC
CSVATGPYEQYF
>-|TRBJ2-1|TRBV28|-
TGTGCCAGCACCCCCCCGGGCGGACACAATGAGCAGTTCTTC
CASTPPGGHNEQFF
>TRBD1|TRBJ2-7|TRBV6-5|-
TGTGCCAGCGGCCGGGACAGGGGTTACGAGCAGTACTTC
CASGRDRGYEQYF
>-|TRBJ2-1|TRBV13|-
TGTGCCAGCAGCTTAGCGACGTACAATGAGCAGTTCTTC
CASSLATYNEQFF
>-|TRBJ2-7|TRBV19|-
TGTGCCAGTAGTGTGGACAGGGAGGGCGAGCAGTACTTC
CASSVDREGEQYF
>-|TRBJ1-4|TRBV30|-
TGTGCCTCGGGCCCCACCAGTCGGAATGAAAAACTGTTTTTT
CASGPTSRNEKLFF
>-|TRBJ1-1|TRBV7-2|-
TGTGCCAGCAGCTTAGAGTATTTCAGTGAAGCTTTCTTT
CASSLEYFSEAFF
>TRBD2|TRBJ2-2|TRBV9|once
TGTGCCAGCAGCGTCAGAGGGGAAACTAGCGGGAGTACCGGGGAGCTGTTTTTT
CASSVRGETSGSTGELFF
>-|TRBJ2-3|TRBV7-2|-
TGTGCCAGCAGCCCCCCAGGTACAGATACGCAGTATTTT
CASSPPGTDTQYF
>-|TRBJ1-1|TRBV24-1|-
TGTGCCACTAGTGCCTCTGGGGGTGGCACTGAAGCTTTCTTT
CATSASGGGTEAFF
>TRBD1|TRBJ2-7|TRBV5-5|-
TGTGCCAGCAGCACCGGGACAGGGTTCGACGAGCAGTACTTC
CASSTGTGFDEQYF
>-|TRBJ2-1|TRBV18|-
TGTGCCAGCTCACCACAGGGGGGCCTCAGCTCCTACAATGAGCAGTTCTTC
CASSPQGGLSSYNEQFF
>-|TRBJ2-1|TRBV30|-
TGTGCCTGGAGAAGGGCAGCGGGTAACTCCTACAATGAGCAGTTCTTC
CAWRRAAGNSYNEQFF
>-|TRBJ1-2|TRBV28|once
TGTGCCAGCAGTTCCATCCCCGTCTCATCTTGGGGCTACACCTTC
CASSSIPVSSWGYTF
>-|TRBJ2-2|TRBV6-5|-
TGTGCCGGGAGGGGGGCGGCCACCGGGGAGCTGTTTTTT
CAGRGAATGELFF
>-|TRBJ2-1|TRBV11-3|-
TGTGCCAGCAGCCCGGGGGACGGCTACAATGAGCAGTTCTTC
CASSPGDGYNEQFF
>-|TRBJ1-3|TRBV5-4|-
TGTGCCAGCAGCTTGGGTCCACGTCTGGGCCGATCTGGAAACACCATATATTTT
CASSLGPRLGRSGNTIYF
>-|TRBJ2-1|TRBV6-5|-
TGTGCCAGCACCTACTCAGGGGCGGGGACCTACAATGAGCAGTTCTTC
CASTYSGAGTYNEQFF
>TRBD1|TRBJ1-2|TRBV9|-
TGTGCCAGCAGCGTAGATAGGACAGGGGATAACTATGGCTACACCTTC
CASSVDRTGDNYGYTF
>-|TRBJ2-3|TRBV28|-
TGTGCCAGCATAGCGGCCCCGCCGGGTACGCAGTATTTT
CASIAAPPGTQYF
>TRBD1|TRBJ1-2|TRBV29-1|-
TGCAGCCTTGGACAGGCGGCGGGGGGCTACACCTTC
CSLGQAAGGYTF
>TRBD1|TRBJ2-7|TRBV24-1|-
TGTGCCACCCGGGCAGGGGGCAGCCACGAGCAGTACTTC
CATRAGGSHEQYF
>TRBD2|TRBJ2-1|TRBV6-2/TRBV6-3|once
TGTGCCAGCAGTTTTCATCGGACTAGCGGGAGGGGTGAGCAGTTCTTC
CASSFHRTSGRGEQFF
>-|TRBJ2-1|TRBV5-1|-
TGCGCCAGCAGCCAAGTGGGGGGAGGCGTATACAATGAGCAGTTCTTC
CASSQVGGGVYNEQFF
>TRBD1|TRBJ1-2|TRBV18|-
TGTGCCAGCTCACCTGGACAGGACGACTATGGCTACACCTTC
CASSPGQDDYGYTF
>TRBD1|TRBJ1-2|TRBV7-8|-
TGTGCCAGCAGCGACCGGGACAGGGATACCTATGGCTACACCTTC
CASSDRDRDTYGYTF
>-|TRBJ1-2|TRBV7-9|-
TGTGCCAGCAGCTTAGAGGGAGGACAGCCGGGAGGCTATGGCTACACCTTC
CASSLEGGQPGGYGYTF
>-|TRBJ2-1|TRBV27|-
TGTGCCAGCAGCTTCCTAGGAGGAGGGCCGAGCTCCTACAATGAGCAGTTCTTC
CASSFLGGGPSSYNEQFF
>TRBD1|TRBJ1-4|TRBV7-9|-
TGTGCCAGCAGCTTAAACACAGGGACAGGATCAACTAATGAAAAACTGTTTTTT
CASSLNTGTGSTNEKLFF
>-|TRBJ2-7|TRBV2|-
TGTGCCAGCAACGGGGGTGCTACTCTCTACGAGCAGTACTTC
CASNGGATLYEQYF
>-|TRBJ2-5|TRBV5-1|-
TGCGCCAGCAGCTCAGGGGCCCCGGGAGAGACCCAGTACTTC
CASSSGAPGETQYF
>-|TRBJ1-1|TRBV19|-
TGTGCCAGTAGTATCCGGGTTGGGAACACTGAAGCTTTCTTT
CASSIRVGNTEAFF
>-|TRBJ1-6|TRBV11-3|-
TGTGCCAGCAGCTTACAGGGAGCTAATAATTCACCCCTCCACTTT
CASSLQGANNSPLHF
>-|TRBJ1-3|TRBV2|-
TGTGCCAGCAGGTCAAATCTAGACACCATATATTTT
CASRSNLDTIYF
>TRBD2|TRBJ2-1|TRBV5-1|-
TGCGCCAGCAGCTTGGAAAGCGGGAGCTTTCGTGAGCAGTTCTTC
CASSLESGSFREQFF
>-|TRBJ2-1|TRBV19|-
TGTGCCAGCCATCAAGGGGGTCGCATAGTCTACAATGAGCAGTTCTTC
CASHQGGRIVYNEQFF
>-|TRBJ2-5|TRBV6-5|-
TGTGCCAGCAGTTACGATGGGAGAATCCAAGAGACCCAGTACTTC
CASSYDGRIQETQYF
>-|TRBJ1-1|TRBV15|-
TGTGCCACCAGCAGAGATCGGGCAGGACCCGCTGAAGCTTTCTTT
CATSRDRAGPAEAFF
>-|TRBJ1-2|TRBV30|-
TGTGCCTGGAGGGCTGGACGGGACTATGGCTACACCTTC
CAWRAGRDYGYTF
>TRBD1|TRBJ2-1|TRBV28|-
TGTGCCAGCAGTTTACAGGGGGCCAGTTACGGATACAATGAGCAGTTCTTC
CASSLQGASYGYNEQFF
>-|TRBJ2-1|TRBV15|-
TGTGCCACCAGCAGAGATTATCGCCTTTTGCGGGACAGCGCTAGGAATGAGCAGTTCTTC
CATSRDYRLLRDSARNEQFF
>-|TRBJ2-7|TRBV4-3|-
TGCGCCAGCAGCCAGTCGGGAGTAAGCCGCGAGCAGTACTTC
CASSQSGVSREQYF
>-|TRBJ1-5|TRBV12-3/TRBV12-4|-
TGTGCCAGCAGTCGATGGACTGACCAGCCCCAGCATTTT
CASSRWTDQPQHF
>-|TRBJ1-2|TRBV19|-
TGTGCCAGTAGTAGCAGGGCAGGGTCGGACTATGGCTACACCTTC
CASSSRAGSDYGYTF
>TRBD1|TRBJ2-7|TRBV29-1|-
TGCAGCGTTAGTGGACAGGGGATGAACGAGCAGTACTTC
CSVSGQGMNEQYF
>-|TRBJ1-1|TRBV12-2|-
TGTGCAAGTCGCCCCAGGGGCGGGGGCACTGAAGCTTTCTTT
CASRPRGGGTEAFF
>-|TRBJ2-3|TRBV28|-
TGTGCCAGCAGTGACCAAGGACATTTTTCGCAGTATTTT
CASSDQGHFSQYF
>TRBD1|TRBJ2-2|TRBV2|-
TGTGCCAGCAACGAATGGGACAGGGGGATCGGGGAGCTGTTTTTT
CASNEWDRGIGELFF
>-|TRBJ1-3|TRBV16|-
TGTGCCAGCAGCCAATCACCCGGGGGACGCTCTGGAAACACCATATATTTT
CASSQSPGGRSGNTIYF
>-|TRBJ1-2|TRBV4-1|-
TGCGCCAGCAGCCAAGAAATTACGGCCAGAAGCAATAACTATGGCTACACCTTC
CASSQEITARSNNYGYTF
>-|TRBJ2-3|TRBV7-9|-
TGTGCCAGCAGCTTAGCGGGCAGGGCGGCAGATACGCAGTATTTT
CASSLAGRAADTQYF
>-|TRBJ1-4|TRBV4-3|-
TGCGCCAGCAGCTCAGGAGATGAAAAACTGTTTTTT
CASSSGDEKLFF
>TRBD1|TRBJ1-1|TRBV20-1|-
TGCAGTGCTAGGGGACAGTTTGAAGCTTTCTTT
CSARGQFEAFF
>-|TRBJ1-1|TRBV5-1|-
TGCGCCAGCAGCTTGGGCACCAGACAAGTGAACACTGAAGCTTTCTTT
CASSLGTRQVNTEAFF
>-|TRBJ1-3|TRBV5-1|-
TGCGCCAGCACGGAATCTCTCGGGGCTGGAAACACCATATATTTT
CASTESLGAGNTIYF
>-|TRBJ1-2|TRBV6-5|-
TGTGCCAACGGGGGGGAACGGCGCGGCTACACCTTC
CANGGERRGYTF
>-|TRBJ1-1|TRBV18|-
TGTGCCAGCTCACCGCATATGAACACTGAAGCTTTCTTT
CASSPHMNTEAFF
>TRBD1|TRBJ1-2|TRBV20-1|-
TGCAGTGCTAATGACAGGGAGTATGGCTACACCTTC
CSANDREYGYTF
>TRBD1|TRBJ1-4|TRBV27|-
TGTGCCAGCAGTTTATACGGGAGAGGGGGCCGGGCTAATGAAAAACTGTTTTTT
CASSLYGRGGRANEKLFF